This T cell receptor (beta chain) appears in the sequencing data of a study of blood T cell repertoires in COVID-19. Background on the study: The origin of the acute and convalescent COVID-19 samples was the United States, Italy and Spain.

In the original analysis: How many nucleated cells were present was estimated from reference gene primer amplification. Produced via immunoSEQ multiplex PCR; TCRdb's table is partial and in-frame only. V and J calls and clone size are copied from that table; D and trimming were computed from the DNA. The sample carries fewer than 250,000 clones, about 88% recorded once. V was pared by 5 bases and J by 8 bases, with 9 bases of the junction left unmatched. This CDR3 spans 14 amino acids. CDR1 MNHEY and CDR2 SVGEGT come from the germline V gene. What was sequenced was peripheral blood. This TCR was recovered from a man in his 70s with acute or convalescent COVID-19. This sequence joins TRBV6-2 or TRBV6-3 and TRBJ1-2; 9 bases align to TRBD1. CDR3 sequence (DNA): TGTGCCAGCAGTACAACAGGGGGCGTACGAGGCTACACCTTC. Its translation is CASSTTGGVRGYTF.